This T cell receptor beta chain was sequenced in a study of cytomegalovirus exposure and HLA in healthy donors. The wider study: Earlier sequencing of 150 million to 200 million T cells yielded 100 million to 140 million unique TCR beta sequences. Among the roughly 370 genotyped donors, around 81% were placed in the Caucasian-associated ancestry cluster.

Turning to this clone: Its antigen is currently unknown.

The PCR employed 60 Vbeta primers together with 13 Jbeta primers. The assay was immunoSEQ multiplex PCR, and TCRdb's table has in-frame clones only and misses some. In the table there are some 130,000 clones, about 73% of which are singletons. Overall study findings and caveats: Among CMV-associated TCR beta chains, most appeared HLA-restricted in a later analysis. It was 150 to 200 TCR beta chains that were listed as cytomegalovirus-associated.

The V end was cut by 1 base, the J end by 3 bases, with 9 bases between. The CDR3 loop spans 14 amino acids. Germline values: CDR1 SGHAT, CDR2 FQNNGV. The specimen was PBMCs. The sequence derives from a woman aged 55-70 years in good health and CMV-seropositive. V usage is TRBV11-2 and J usage is TRBJ1-1, with D perhaps matching TRBD1 (5 bases). This CDR3 reads CASSLVGGDTEAFF. The CDR3 nucleotides read TGTGCCAGCAGCTTAGTTGGGGGGGACACTGAAGCTTTCTTT.